This TCR beta chain was documented in a study of CD8 T cells in ankylosing spondylitis. Each TCR beta library was made by quantitative 5'-RACE that incorporated molecular barcodes. TCRdb fed the 5' RACE reads into MiXCR, producing one record per CDR3 protein. The top ten clones hold 15% to 20% of a sample with 700,000 or so distinct CDR3 sequences, around 20% of them seen once. This clonotype was seen repeatedly, ten times or more. Antigen specificity is unknown. Whole-study results and caveats: Matched synovial fluid from ankylosing spondylitis patients was reported to be enriched for disease-linked clones. Disease-linked clones bore a CD8+ phenotype and were relatively rare in peripheral blood. Earlier reports found some motif variants in synovial fluid and blood in reactive arthritis. The study identified a TCR beta motif of fewer than 10 highly homologous variants that appeared characteristic of ankylosing spondylitis blood.

Germline V gene data show CDR1 as LGHDT and CDR2 as YNNKEL (reference sequence). This CDR3 region has 13 residues. V was trimmed by 1 base and J by 10 bases, leaving 8 bases between them. Sequencing was performed on blood, either unsorted or a sorted T cell fraction (not recorded which). The receptor's source is a male donor with ankylosing spondylitis. The gene calls are TRBV3-1 and TRBJ1-6; D is perhaps TRBD1 (6 bases). CDR3 amino acids: CASSQGGGSPLHF. Here the CDR3 DNA reads TGTGCCAGCAGCCAAGGGGGGGGCTCACCCCTCCACTTT.